This TCR beta chain was sequenced during a study of blood T cell repertoires in COVID-19. Authors' methods: Amplification from reference gene primers served as the basis for estimated nucleated cell counts. Repertoires were generated with immunoSEQ multiplex PCR, while TCRdb's copy carries only in-frame clones and drops some. V and J calls plus clone size are reproduced from that table; the DNA served to infer D and trimming. Of about 200,000 clones listed, nearly 90% are singletons. This CDR3 spans 17 amino acids. From germline, CDR1 is SGHKS and CDR2 YYEKEE (reference sequence). V shed 5 bases and J 4 bases; nucleotides not matched to a gene: 12.

Sample: peripheral blood. The receptor was derived from a man between 60 and 75 years old with active or convalescent COVID-19. The rearrangement joins TRBV5-5 to TRBJ1-5; the match to TRBD1 covers 10 bases. CDR3 residues: CASSSGTGDWLNQPQHF. The CDR3 DNA follows: TGTGCCAGCAGTTCCGGGACAGGGGACTGGTTGAATCAGCCCCAGCATTTT.